The 22 T cell receptor beta chains below all came from one sample that was sequenced in a study of vaccination and CD4 T cells after COVID-19. Regarding treatment: 10-day PBMC culture with coronavirus spike peptide pools or control peptides (ViraFEST assay). Oncomine TCR Beta short-read sequencing was applied to DNA from cultured CD4+ T cells. TCRdb passed the PCR reads through MiXCR, listing each CDR3 protein once. In the table there are about 18,000 distinct CDR3 sequences, approximately 49% of which are singletons. These TCRs' antigens remain unknown. Sequences were obtained from CD4+ T cells from blood, cultured in vitro. These TCRs come from a human donor who had recovered from COVID-19.

The table lists this clonotype with a few counts. This chain links TRBV24-1 with TRBJ1-2; 7 nucleotides match TRBD1. V trimming: 7 bases; J trimming: 2 bases; junction bases outside the gene matches: 3. Germline assignment: CDR1 KGHDR and CDR2 SFDVKD. The CDR3 covers 13 residues. The CDR3 region is CATSAGQNYGYTF. The CDR3 coding sequence is TGTGCCACCAGCGCGGGACAGAACTATGGCTACACCTTC.

The chain recombines TRBV7-9 with TRBJ1-1, with 7 bases that match TRBD1. This CDR3 region has 13 residues. Trimming removed 4 bases from V and 5 bases from J; junction bases left unmatched: 4. Germline CDR1 and CDR2: SEHNR and FQNEAQ (reference sequence). CDR3 nucleotides: TGTGCCAGCAGCTCGGGACAGCTTACTGAAGCTTTCTTT. Encoded protein: CASSSGQLTEAFF.

This chain links TRBV18 with TRBJ1-1; TRBD1 is a possible D gene (5 bases). This CDR3 comprises 11 residues. Germline V gene data show CDR1 as KGHSH and CDR2 as LQKENI. V lost 6 bases to trimming and J lost 8 bases, with 10 bases between them. In DNA form, the CDR3 reads TGTGCCAGCTCCGAGACAGTGGAAGCTTTCTTT. Translation gives CASSETVEAFF.

CDR3 coding DNA: TGTGCCAGCAGCCCTCCACAGGGTAGGATTGGTTACACCTTC. This sequence encodes CASSPPQGRIGYTF. V and J are TRBV9 and TRBJ1-2; maybe TRBD1 (6 bases). In germline, CDR1 is SGDLS, CDR2 YYNGEE. V lost 4 bases and J lost 11, with 21 bases in between. CDR3 length equals 14 residues.

This clonotype has just one count. V is TRBV6-5 and J is TRBJ2-3; perhaps TRBD2 as D (5 bases). V gave up 0 bases and J gave up 4 bases, with 11 bases separating them. The germline gives CDR1 MNHEY, CDR2 SVGAGI. This CDR3 contains 15 residues. The CDR3 bases are TGTGCCAGCAGTTACTCCTCGGGATTGTCAGATACGCAGTATTTT. The encoded protein is CASSYSSGLSDTQYF.

The count of this clonotype is one. V and J are TRBV6-2 or TRBV6-3 and TRBJ1-6, with D hard to call. The CDR3 contains 16 residues. Trimming took 6 bases from V and 0 from J, leaving 12 bases between them. Germline V CDR1 and CDR2: MNHEY, SVGEGT. The DNA for the CDR3 is TGTGCCAGCAGCCGGGGTGGGAGCTCCTATAATTCACCCCTCCACTTT. Its protein is CASSRGGSSYNSPLHF.

Notes on this clonotype: At one boundary the junction diverges from the germline segment, which might be a read error. The chain joins TRBV12-3 or TRBV12-4 to TRBJ2-3; 12 bases align to TRBD1. The CDR3 has 14 amino acids. The CDR3 DNA reads TGTGCCAGCAGTGCCGGGACAGGGGGCTTGACCGAGGATTTT. Residues: CASSAGTGGLTEDF.

The chain has TRBV6-1 and TRBJ2-1; 9 positions agree with TRBD2. V lost 2 bases, J lost 6 bases, and 8 bases stayed unmatched. Germline CDR1 and CDR2: MNHNS and SASEGT. The CDR3 length is 16 residues. The chain's CDR3 is CASSEIGGRAPNEQFF. The CDR3 DNA reads as TGTGCCAGCAGTGAAATCGGCGGGAGGGCCCCCAATGAGCAGTTCTTC.

The chain joins TRBV7-2 to TRBJ2-7; D possibly corresponds to TRBD2 (7 bases). CDR1 is SGHTA and CDR2 is FQGNSA in the germline V gene. V was clipped by 2 bases and J by 0 bases, with 14 bases between them. This CDR3 contains 16 residues. The CDR3 DNA reads as TGTGCCAGCAGCTTAAAGGGGGGGGGGAGCTCCTACGAGCAGTACTTC. Amino acid sequence: CASSLKGGGSSYEQYF.

J is TRBJ2-7 and V is TRBV29-1, with D hard to call. The V end was cut by 4 bases, the J end by 0 bases, with 10 bases between. Germline CDR1 is SQVTM and CDR2 is ANQGSEA. The CDR3 spans 13 residues. CDR3 sequence: CSVAAISSYEQYF. CDR3 in DNA: TGCAGCGTTGCGGCTATCAGCTCCTACGAGCAGTACTTC.

The CDR3 DNA reads as TGTGCCAGCCAGCAGGAGACCCAGTACTTC. It encodes CASQQETQYF. The chain couples TRBV2 to TRBJ2-5; no clear D gene. The germline V gene encodes CDR1 SNHLY and CDR2 FYNNEI. Trimming left V 8 bases short and J 5 bases short, with 6 bases between. This CDR3 comprises 10 residues.

This chain joins TRBV28 and TRBJ2-2; 9 bases match TRBD2. V trimming: 10 bases; J trimming: 6 bases; junction bases outside the gene matches: 15. From germline, CDR1 is MDHEN and CDR2 SYDVKM. This CDR3 is 16 amino acids long. The CDR3: CATFPSGTSISGELFF. CDR3 bases: TGTGCCACCTTTCCATCCGGGACTAGCATCTCCGGGGAGCTGTTTTTT.

V and J are TRBV3-1 and TRBJ1-3; unclear D gene. This CDR3 is 16 amino acids long. Germline CDR1 is LGHDT and CDR2 is YNNKEL (reference sequence). V lost 0 bases to trimming and J lost 0 bases, with 9 bases between them. CDR3: CASSQEGWRSGNTIYF. The CDR3 DNA reads as TGTGCCAGCAGCCAAGAAGGATGGCGCTCTGGAAACACCATATATTTT.

This clonotype occurred a few times. The chain carries TRBV30 and TRBJ2-3; 10 positions agree with TRBD2. Trimming at V came to 4 bases and at J to 4 bases, leaving 5 bases not matched to a gene. Germline CDR1 and CDR2: GTSNPN and SVGIG (reference sequence). The CDR3 has 14 residues. The CDR3 DNA sequence: TGTGCCTGGATGCCTAGCGGGAGAGCAGATACGCAGTATTTT. This sequence encodes CAWMPSGRADTQYF.

This rearrangement joins TRBV5-1 to TRBJ2-5; D is unresolved. The germline V gene encodes CDR1 SGHRS and CDR2 YFSETQ. This CDR3 region has 14 residues. V was clipped by 0 bases and J by 1 base, with 7 bases between them. CDR3: CASSLVSGQETQYF. The CDR3 DNA is TGCGCCAGCAGCTTGGTGTCAGGCCAAGAGACCCAGTACTTC.

Only a few counts were recorded for this clonotype. The rearrangement joins TRBV4-2 to TRBJ2-3; weak D call: TRBD1 (6 bases). V shed 0 bases and J shed 7 bases, with 14 bases lying between them. The CDR3 covers 15 residues. Germline V gene sequence: CDR1 LGHNA, CDR2 YNFKEQ. The CDR3 is CASSQDRGYMYTQYF. In DNA form, the CDR3 reads TGTGCCAGCAGCCAAGACAGGGGATATATGTATACGCAGTATTTT.

V gene TRBV28 combines with J gene TRBJ1-2; D remains unclear. Germline V gene lookup returns CDR1 MDHEN and CDR2 SYDVKM. The CDR3 sequence is 12 residues long. V dropped 8 bases and J dropped 4 bases, with 11 bases sitting between them. DNA for the CDR3: TGTGCCAGCCAACTAAGCTCCTATGGCTACACCTTC. Its translation: CASQLSSYGYTF.

The V and J genes are TRBV12-3 or TRBV12-4 and TRBJ1-2, with D unclear. The CDR3 is made up of 12 amino acids. Trimming removed 2 bases from V and 5 bases from J, with 6 bases in between. The CDR3 here is CASSLNVYGYTF. Written as DNA, the CDR3 is TGTGCCAGCAGTTTAAATGTTTATGGCTACACCTTC.

This clonotype was observed a single time. The V and J genes are TRBV18 and TRBJ1-1; D remains ambiguous. The CDR3 contains 14 residues. Germline CDR1 and CDR2: KGHSH and LQKENI. Trimming took 1 base from V and 1 from J, leaving 7 bases between them. The CDR3 reads CASSPRSGNTEAFF. The DNA of the CDR3 is TGTGCCAGCTCACCACGGTCGGGGAACACTGAAGCTTTCTTT.

The chain couples TRBV21-1 to TRBJ2-2; the DNA was not used to check the table's D call, TRBD1. TRBV21-1 is reported as a pseudogene. This CDR3 is built from 15 residues. The CDR3 is CASGPQGEILGKLFF. CDR3 nucleotide sequence: TGTGCCAGCGGACCTCAGGGCGAAATCCTCGGAAAGCTGTTTTTT.

This clonotype was counted a few times. The chain uses TRBV7-2 and TRBJ2-4; tentatively, D is TRBD2 (6 bases). CDR1 and CDR2 from the germline V gene are SGHTA and FQGNSA. The CDR3 runs 16 residues. Trimming left V 1 base short and J 7 bases short, with 17 bases between. The CDR3 DNA follows: TGTGCCAGCAGCTTAGGATTCCGGCAGGGAGGTAACATTCAGTACTTC. Protein sequence: CASSLGFRQGGNIQYF.

Only a few counts were recorded for this clonotype. The rearrangement links TRBV12-3 or TRBV12-4 to TRBJ1-5; D not resolved. The CDR3 is made up of 13 amino acids. Trimming removed 3 bases at V and 4 bases at J, with 7 bases between. CDR3 nucleotides: TGTGCCAGCAGTTTTGGCAGAAATCAGCCCCAGCATTTT. This sequence encodes CASSFGRNQPQHF.